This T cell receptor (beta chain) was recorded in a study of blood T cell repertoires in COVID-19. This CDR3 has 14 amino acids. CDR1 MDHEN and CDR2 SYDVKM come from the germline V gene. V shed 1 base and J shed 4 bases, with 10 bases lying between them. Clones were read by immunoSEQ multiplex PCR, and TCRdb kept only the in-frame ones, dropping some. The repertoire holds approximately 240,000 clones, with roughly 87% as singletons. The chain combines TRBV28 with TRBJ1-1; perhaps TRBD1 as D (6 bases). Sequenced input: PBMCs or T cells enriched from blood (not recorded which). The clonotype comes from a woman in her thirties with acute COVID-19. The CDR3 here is CASSLSLDSTEAFF. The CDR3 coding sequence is TGTGCCAGCAGTTTATCGTTGGACAGCACTGAAGCTTTCTTT.